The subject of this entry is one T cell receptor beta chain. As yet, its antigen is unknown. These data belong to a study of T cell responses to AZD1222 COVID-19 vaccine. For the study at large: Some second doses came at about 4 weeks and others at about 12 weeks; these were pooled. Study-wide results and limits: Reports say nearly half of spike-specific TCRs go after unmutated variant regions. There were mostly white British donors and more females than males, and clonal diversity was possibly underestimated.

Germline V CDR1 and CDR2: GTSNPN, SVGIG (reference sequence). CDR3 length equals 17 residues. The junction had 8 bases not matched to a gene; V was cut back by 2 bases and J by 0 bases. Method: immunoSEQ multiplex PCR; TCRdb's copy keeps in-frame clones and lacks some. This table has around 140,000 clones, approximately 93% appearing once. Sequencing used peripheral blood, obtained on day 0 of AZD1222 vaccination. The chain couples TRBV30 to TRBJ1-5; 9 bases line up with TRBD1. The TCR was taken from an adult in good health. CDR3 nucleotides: TGTGCCTGGAGTCCGGGACAGGGTTTGGGTAGCAATCAGCCCCAGCATTTT. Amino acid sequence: CAWSPGQGLGSNQPQHF. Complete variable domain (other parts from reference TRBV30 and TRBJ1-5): SQTIHQWPATLVQPVGSPLSLECTVEGTSNPNLYWYRQAAGRGLQLLFYSVGIGQISSEVPQNLSASRPQDRQFILSSKKLLLSDSGFYLCAWSPGQGLGSNQPQHFGDGTRLSIL.